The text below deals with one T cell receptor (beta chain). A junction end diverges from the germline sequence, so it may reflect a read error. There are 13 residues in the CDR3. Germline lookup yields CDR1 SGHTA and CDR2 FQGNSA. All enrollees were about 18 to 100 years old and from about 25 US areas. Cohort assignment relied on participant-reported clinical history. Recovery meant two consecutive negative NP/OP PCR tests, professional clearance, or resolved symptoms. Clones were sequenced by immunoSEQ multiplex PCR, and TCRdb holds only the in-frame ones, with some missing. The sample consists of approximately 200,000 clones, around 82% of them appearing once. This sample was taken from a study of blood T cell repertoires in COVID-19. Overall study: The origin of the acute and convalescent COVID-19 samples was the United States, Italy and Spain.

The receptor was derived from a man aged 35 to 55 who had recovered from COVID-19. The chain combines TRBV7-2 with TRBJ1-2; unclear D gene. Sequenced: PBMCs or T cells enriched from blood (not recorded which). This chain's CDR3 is CASSLDPKYGYTF. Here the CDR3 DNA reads TGTGCCAGCAGCTTAGACCCTAAGTATGGCTACACCTTC.